These T cell receptor beta chains were read from a single sample in a study of blood T cells in healthy people across ages. MiXCR was run by TCRdb on the 5' RACE reads, yielding one entry per CDR3 protein. The profile shows 650,000 to 950,000 distinct CDR3 sequences, under 45% of them singletons. Sequenced: blood. These receptors were obtained from a man aged 60-69 years in good health. CDR3s include the opening cysteine and the closing phenylalanine or tryptophan. The D gene is left open where the match is weak. Clone size is given for some rows only: seen once, a few or many times, or a class if the clone is expanded.

J gene	D gene	V gene	clone size	CDR3 DNA	CDR3 protein
TRBJ2-7	NA	TRBV12-3/TRBV12-4	few	TGTGCCAGCACCATGGAGGGGTACGAGCAGTACTTC	CASTMEGYEQYF
TRBJ2-7	NA	TRBV7-9	NA	TGTGCCAGCAGCCACAGTAGCTCCTACGAGCAGTACTTC	CASSHSSSYEQYF
TRBJ2-3	NA	TRBV7-2	NA	TGTGCCAGCAGCTTAGAAGGCAGGGGCCCAGATACGCAGTATTTT	CASSLEGRGPDTQYF
TRBJ1-1	NA	TRBV7-2	few	TGTGCCAGCAGCCCCGGACATTTCATGAACACTGAAGCTTTCTTT	CASSPGHFMNTEAFF
TRBJ2-5	NA	TRBV3-1	many	TGTGCCAGCAGCCAAGAGACCCAGTACTTC	CASSQETQYF
TRBJ2-3	TRBD1	TRBV30	NA	TGTGCCTCCAGAACCGAGGGGGCTCGCACGCAGTATTTT	CASRTEGARTQYF
TRBJ2-7	TRBD1	TRBV28	NA	TGTGCCAGCAGCTCCGCGTCGGGACAGGGGCGCTTCGAGCAGTACTTC	CASSSASGQGRFEQYF
TRBJ1-1	NA	TRBV10-2	NA	TGCGCCAGCAGCCCGACTGGCCGGGGAGCTGAAGCTTTCTTT	CASSPTGRGAEAFF
TRBJ2-5	TRBD2	TRBV4-2	many	TGTGCCAGCAGCCCGCTAGCGGGGGACGAAGAGACCCAGTACTTC	CASSPLAGDEETQYF
TRBJ2-3	NA	TRBV10-3	many	TGTGCCATCAGTGAGTCCACTAATATACCAGATACGCAGTATTTT	CAISESTNIPDTQYF
TRBJ2-5	TRBD2	TRBV3-1	NA	TGTGCCAGCAGCCGAGGCATGGGCCAGCGGGGGCAAGAGACCCAGTACTTC	CASSRGMGQRGQETQYF
TRBJ2-5	NA	TRBV3-1	few	TGTGCCAGCAGCCAAGAGGAGCGGGCCCAAGAGACCCAGTACTTC	CASSQEERAQETQYF
TRBJ2-7	TRBD2	TRBV20-1	NA	TGCAGTGCAAATAGCGGGGGCCCTTCCTACGAGCAGTACTTC	CSANSGGPSYEQYF
TRBJ1-1	NA	TRBV5-8	once	TGTGCCAGCAGCCATCCTAGACACATGAACACTGAAGCTTTCTTT	CASSHPRHMNTEAFF
TRBJ2-5	NA	TRBV5-1	few	TGCGCCAGCAGCTTAGGCAGGGTGTCCCAAGAGACCCAGTACTTC	CASSLGRVSQETQYF
TRBJ2-1	NA	TRBV24-1	NA	TGTGCCACCAGTGATGGACTGTACAATGAGCAGTTCTTC	CATSDGLYNEQFF
TRBJ2-7	NA	TRBV9	NA	TGTGCCAGCAGCGTAGGCGGGACTTGGGGCGACGAGCAGTACTTC	CASSVGGTWGDEQYF